This TCR beta chain was identified in a study of patients and donors after allogeneic stem cell transplantation. This clonotype showed up many times. MiXCR, run by TCRdb on the RT-PCR reads, gives a single entry per CDR3 protein. The sample records 7,300 or so distinct CDR3 sequences, more than 9.5% being singletons. V lost 2 bases, J lost 4 bases, and 5 bases stayed unmatched. CDR1 SEHNR and CDR2 FQNEAQ come from the germline V gene (reference sequence). This CDR3 has 15 residues. This TCR was recovered from a human donor who was either an allogeneic HSCT recipient or a stem cell or donor lymphocyte infusion donor (not recorded which). It is not recorded whose cells these are; they may come from a transplant donor. The specimen sequenced was blood, either unsorted or a sorted T cell fraction (not recorded which). This chain uses TRBV7-9 with TRBJ2-7; 10 nucleotides line up with TRBD1. The CDR3 is CASSLRRQGAYEQYF. The CDR3 DNA reads TGTGCCAGCAGCTTAAGGAGACAGGGGGCTTACGAGCAGTACTTC.